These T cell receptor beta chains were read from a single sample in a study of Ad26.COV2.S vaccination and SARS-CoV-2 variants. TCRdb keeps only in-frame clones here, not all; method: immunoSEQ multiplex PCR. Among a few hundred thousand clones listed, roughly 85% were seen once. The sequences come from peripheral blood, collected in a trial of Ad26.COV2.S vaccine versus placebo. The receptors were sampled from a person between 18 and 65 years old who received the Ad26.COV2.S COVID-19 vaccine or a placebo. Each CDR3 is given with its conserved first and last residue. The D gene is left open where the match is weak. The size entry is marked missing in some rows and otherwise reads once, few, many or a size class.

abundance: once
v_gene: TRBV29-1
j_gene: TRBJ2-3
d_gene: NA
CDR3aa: CSPHGALTDTQYF
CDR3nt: TGCAGCCCCCACGGGGCCCTCACAGATACGCAGTATTTT

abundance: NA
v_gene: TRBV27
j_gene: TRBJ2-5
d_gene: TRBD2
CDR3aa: CASSPLGLAGLETQYF
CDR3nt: TGTGCCAGCAGTCCGCTTGGACTAGCGGGATTAGAGACCCAGTACTTC

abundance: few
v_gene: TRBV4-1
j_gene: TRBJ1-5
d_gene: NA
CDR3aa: CASSQGVGPQHF
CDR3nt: TGCGCCAGCAGCCAAGGGGTTGGGCCCCAGCATTTT

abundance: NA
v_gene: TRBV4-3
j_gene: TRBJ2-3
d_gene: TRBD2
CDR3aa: CASSQGLAGGDTQYF
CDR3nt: TGCGCCAGCAGCCAAGGACTAGCGGGGGGGGATACGCAGTATTTT

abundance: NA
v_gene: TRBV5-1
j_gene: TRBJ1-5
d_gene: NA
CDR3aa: CASSYGAGEPQHF
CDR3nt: TGCGCCAGCAGCTACGGAGCGGGGGAGCCCCAGCATTTT

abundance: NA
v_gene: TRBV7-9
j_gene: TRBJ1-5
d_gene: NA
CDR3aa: CASSLMTGDNQPQHF
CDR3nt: TGTGCCAGCAGCCTAATGACAGGCGACAATCAGCCCCAGCATTTT

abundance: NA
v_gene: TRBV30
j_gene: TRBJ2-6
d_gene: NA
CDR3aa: CAWCGSSSGANVLTF
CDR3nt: TGTGCCTGGTGTGGCTCGAGCTCTGGGGCCAACGTCCTGACTTTC

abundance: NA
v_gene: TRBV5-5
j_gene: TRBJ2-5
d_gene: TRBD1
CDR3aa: CASSFVGQGRETQYF
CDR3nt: TGTGCCAGCAGCTTTGTTGGACAGGGAAGAGAGACCCAGTACTTC

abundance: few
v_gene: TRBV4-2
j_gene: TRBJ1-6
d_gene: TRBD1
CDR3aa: CASSHARDRVSSPLHF
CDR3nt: TGTGCCAGCAGCCATGCTAGGGACAGGGTCTCGTCACCCCTCCACTTT

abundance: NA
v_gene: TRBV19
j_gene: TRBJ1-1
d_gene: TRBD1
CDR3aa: CASSTTGAYEAFF
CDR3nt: TGTGCCAGTAGTACGACAGGGGCCTATGAAGCTTTCTTT

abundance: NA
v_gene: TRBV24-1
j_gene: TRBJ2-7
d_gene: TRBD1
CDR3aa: CATGTGHEQYF
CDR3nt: TGTGCCACCGGGACAGGGCACGAGCAGTACTTC

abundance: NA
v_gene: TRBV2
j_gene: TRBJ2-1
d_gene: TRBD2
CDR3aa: CASRTSGLGSEQFF
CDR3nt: TGTGCCAGCAGAACTAGCGGGTTAGGTAGTGAGCAGTTCTTC

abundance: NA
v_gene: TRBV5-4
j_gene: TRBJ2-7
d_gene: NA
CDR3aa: CASSLGGTGSYEQYF
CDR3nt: TGTGCCAGCAGCTTGGGCGGGACGGGTAGCTACGAGCAGTACTTC

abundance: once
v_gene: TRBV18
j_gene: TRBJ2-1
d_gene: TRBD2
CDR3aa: CASSPRTSGANEQFF
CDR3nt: TGTGCCAGCTCACCCCGGACTAGCGGGGCTAATGAGCAGTTCTTC

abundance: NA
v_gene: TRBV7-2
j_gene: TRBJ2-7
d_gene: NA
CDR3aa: CASSFPASYEQYF
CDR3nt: TGTGCCAGCAGCTTCCCAGCCTCCTACGAGCAGTACTTC

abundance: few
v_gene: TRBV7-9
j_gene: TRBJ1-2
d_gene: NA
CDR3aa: CASTLTGGAGRYGYTF
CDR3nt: TGTGCCAGCACTCTAACCGGAGGGGCAGGGCGGTATGGCTACACCTTC

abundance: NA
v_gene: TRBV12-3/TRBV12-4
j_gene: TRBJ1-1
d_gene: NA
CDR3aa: CASSQGAGRSF
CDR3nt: TGTGCCAGCAGTCAAGGAGCAGGGCGTAGCTTT

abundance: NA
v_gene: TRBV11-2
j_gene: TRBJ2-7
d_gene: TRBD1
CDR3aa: CASSLGDRGINEQYF
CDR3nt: TGTGCCAGCAGCTTAGGGGACAGGGGTATAAACGAGCAGTACTTC

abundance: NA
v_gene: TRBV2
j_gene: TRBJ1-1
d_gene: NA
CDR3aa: CASSRRGTFEDTEAFF
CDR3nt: TGTGCCAGCAGCCGTAGAGGGACCTTTGAGGACACTGAAGCTTTCTTT

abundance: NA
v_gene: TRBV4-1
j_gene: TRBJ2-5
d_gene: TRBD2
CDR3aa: CASSPSSGGMQETQYF
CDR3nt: TGCGCCAGCAGCCCTTCTAGCGGGGGTATGCAAGAGACCCAGTACTTC

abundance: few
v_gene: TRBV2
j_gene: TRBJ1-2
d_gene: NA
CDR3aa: CASSPGPRYGYTF
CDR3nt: TGTGCCAGCTCTCCGGGACCGAGGTATGGCTACACCTTC

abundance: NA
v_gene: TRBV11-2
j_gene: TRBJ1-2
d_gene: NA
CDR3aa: CASSRGRGGANYGYTF
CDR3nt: TGTGCCAGCAGCCGGGGGCGGGGCGGAGCTAACTATGGCTACACCTTC

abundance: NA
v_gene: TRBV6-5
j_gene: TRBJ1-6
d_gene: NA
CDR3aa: CASSYRGYSYNSPLHF
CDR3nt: TGTGCCAGCAGTTACAGGGGTTACTCCTATAATTCACCCCTCCACTTT

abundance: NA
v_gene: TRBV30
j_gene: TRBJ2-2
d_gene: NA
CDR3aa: CAWSVFGTGELFF
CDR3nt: TGTGCCTGGAGTGTATTCGGGACCGGGGAGCTGTTTTTT

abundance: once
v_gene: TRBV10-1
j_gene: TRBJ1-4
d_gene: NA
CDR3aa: CASSDKGVGYEKLFF
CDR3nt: TGCGCCAGCAGTGATAAGGGCGTAGGGTACGAAAAACTGTTTTTT

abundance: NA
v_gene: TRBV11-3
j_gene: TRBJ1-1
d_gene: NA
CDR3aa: CASSLESTADTEAFF
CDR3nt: TGTGCCAGCAGCTTAGAGTCTACAGCAGACACTGAAGCTTTCTTT

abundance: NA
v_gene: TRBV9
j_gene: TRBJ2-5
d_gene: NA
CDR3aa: CASSVGGRGEETQYF
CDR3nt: TGTGCCAGCAGCGTAGGTGGGAGAGGAGAAGAGACCCAGTACTTC